The next 29 T cell receptor beta chains were all read from a single sample in a study of shared clonotypes between healthy human individuals. Assay used: immunoSEQ multiplex PCR; TCRdb lists only in-frame clones, some missing. The profile covers 190,000 or so clones, with around 93% appearing a single time and more than 0.065% taken by the ten largest. Input material: naive CD4+ T cells sorted from blood. Described subset: CD45RA+ positively selected. Every receptor here comes from a woman aged 25 to 39 in good health.

V is TRBV6-1 and J is TRBJ1-1; D is unresolved. The germline V gene has CDR1 MNHNS and CDR2 SASEGT. This CDR3 comprises 11 residues. V was shortened by 6 bases and J by 12 bases, with 14 bases between the two germline ends. CDR3 sequence reads: CASRDAGAPFF. CDR3 sequence (DNA): TGTGCCAGCAGGGACGCCGGTGCCCCTTTCTTT.

This sequence joins TRBV18 and TRBJ2-7; D is unresolved. The CDR3 extends over 15 amino acids. Per the germline V gene, CDR1 is KGHSH and CDR2 is LQKENI. Trimming left V 4 bases short and J 5 bases short, with 18 bases between. This CDR3 reads CASSLGGEAHDEQYF. DNA of the CDR3: TGTGCCAGCTCACTTGGCGGTGAGGCACATGACGAGCAGTACTTC.

This chain connects TRBV27 to TRBJ1-2, with 7 bases that match TRBD1. The CDR3 runs 16 residues. Germline V lookup: CDR1 MNHEY, CDR2 SMNVEV (reference sequence). The ends lost 1 base at V and 5 bases at J; junction bases unmatched: 10. CDR3 protein: CASSLYAGTENYGYTF. The CDR3 bases are TGTGCCAGCAGTTTATACGCCGGGACAGAAAATTATGGCTACACCTTC.

The J gene is TRBJ1-2, the V gene TRBV28, with D maybe TRBD1 (6 bases). Trimming pared 8 bases from V and 8 bases from J, leaving 15 bases between. CDR1 and CDR2 (germline): MDHEN, SYDVKM. CDR3 length equals 12 residues. CDR3 loop: CASLTGAQGYTF. CDR3 DNA: TGTGCCAGCTTAACGGGGGCGCAGGGCTACACCTTC.

V gene TRBV18 combines with J gene TRBJ2-7; maybe TRBD1 (6 bases). V was cut by 6 bases and J by 3 bases, with 18 bases left in between. Germline loops: CDR1 KGHSH, CDR2 LQKENI. This CDR3 contains 15 residues. The CDR3 DNA follows: TGTGCCAGCTCGTCTCAGGACAGCCGGAGCTACGAGCAGTACTTC. Amino acids: CASSSQDSRSYEQYF.

This clone appeared a few times. The V and J genes are TRBV11-2 and TRBJ2-7; D not certain. Germline-derived CDR1 and CDR2 are SGHAT and FQNNGV. Trimming took off 2 bases at V and 6 bases at J, with 11 bases between the two ends. The CDR3 runs to 13 residues. CDR3 nucleotide sequence: TGTGCCAGCAGCTTACCCTGGACCGGCGAGCAGTACTTC. Amino acids: CASSLPWTGEQYF.

The genes are TRBV11-1 and TRBJ2-7, with D maybe TRBD2 (5 bases). With 5 bases removed from V and 6 bases from J, the gap between germline ends came to 11 bases. CDR1 is SGHAT, CDR2 FQDESV, per germline (reference sequence). The CDR3 is 12 residues long. CDR3 sequence reads: CASSPDSAEQYF. In DNA form, the CDR3 reads TGTGCCAGCAGCCCTGATAGCGCCGAGCAGTACTTC.

The chain carries TRBV28 and TRBJ2-5; 11 bases match TRBD1. V shed 8 bases and J 5 bases; nucleotides not matched to a gene: 7. Germline values: CDR1 MDHEN, CDR2 SYDVKM. This CDR3 has 14 residues. The CDR3 is CASSGTGGLETQYF. The CDR3 coding sequence is TGTGCCAGCTCTGGGACAGGGGGGTTGGAGACCCAGTACTTC.

V usage is TRBV2 and J usage is TRBJ2-3, with D possibly being TRBD1 (5 bases). V was shortened by 7 bases and J by 0 bases, with 11 bases between the two germline ends. This CDR3 region has 14 residues. Germline V gene sequence: CDR1 SNHLY, CDR2 FYNNEI. DNA of the CDR3: TGTGCCAGCAAGGCTAGGGGCAGCACAGATACGCAGTATTTT. Protein sequence: CASKARGSTDTQYF.

The V call is TRBV10-1, the J call TRBJ1-1; D unclear. Germline CDR1 reads WNHNN; CDR2 reads SYGVQD (reference sequence). This CDR3 spans 13 amino acids. With 6 bases removed from V and 4 bases from J, the gap between germline ends came to 12 bases. The CDR3: CASRRAEGTEAFF. DNA of the CDR3: TGCGCCAGCAGGAGGGCCGAGGGCACTGAAGCTTTCTTT.

V gene TRBV18 combines with J gene TRBJ1-2; tentatively, D is TRBD1 (5 bases). Trimming took off 2 bases at V and 2 bases at J, with 9 bases between the two ends. CDR3 length: 14 amino acids. Germline lookup yields CDR1 KGHSH and CDR2 LQKENI. The CDR3 coding sequence is TGTGCCAGCTCACCAGGACAACCGAACTATGGCTACACCTTC. Encoded protein: CASSPGQPNYGYTF.

The chain uses TRBV2 and TRBJ1-1; 10 bases are shared with TRBD1. The germline V gene has CDR1 SNHLY and CDR2 FYNNEI. Trimming cost V 3 bases and J 0 bases; bases outside gene matches: 4. There are 16 residues in the CDR3. CDR3 nucleotide sequence: TGTGCCAGCAGTGACGGACAGGGGGGACTGAACACTGAAGCTTTCTTT. Protein: CASSDGQGGLNTEAFF.

The rearrangement links TRBV5-1 to TRBJ1-4; D perhaps matches TRBD1 (6 bases). The CDR3 has 15 residues. The V gene's germline CDR1 is SGHRS and CDR2 YFSETQ. Between the trimmed V and J ends, which lost 0 bases and 5 bases, there was a span of 11 bases. CDR3: CASSLVTGRNEKLFF. The CDR3 DNA reads as TGCGCCAGCAGCTTGGTTACAGGGAGGAATGAAAAACTGTTTTTT.

This clone was counted only a few times. The chain joins TRBV4-1 to TRBJ2-7, with D possibly matching TRBD2 (5 bases). This CDR3 contains 13 residues. Germline V gives CDR1 MGHRA, CDR2 YSYEKL. Trimming removed 4 bases from V and 3 bases from J, with 10 bases in between. CDR3 bases: TGCGCCAGCAGCCCAGCCGGGGTCTACGAGCAGTACTTC. The encoded protein is CASSPAGVYEQYF.

A single count supports this clone. This rearrangement joins TRBV5-1 to TRBJ1-6; no reliable D call. CDR1 SGHRS and CDR2 YFSETQ come from the germline V gene. This CDR3 contains 15 residues. The germline V and J ends were trimmed by 6 bases and 0 bases, with 10 bases remaining between them. The CDR3 here is CASKVLSSYNSPLHF. DNA of the CDR3: TGCGCCAGCAAGGTCCTAAGCTCCTATAATTCACCCCTCCACTTT. The variable domain in full, with the rest retrieved from reference TRBV5-1 and TRBJ1-6, is KAGVTQTPRYLIKTRGQQVTLSCSPISGHRSVSWYQQTPGQGLQFLFEYFSETQRNKGNFPGRFSGRQFSNSRSEMNVSTLELGDSALYLCASKVLSSYNSPLHFGNGTRLTVT.

This clone occurred a few times. The chain recombines TRBV7-9 with TRBJ1-5; D is undetermined. V was shortened by 5 bases and J by 2 bases, with 13 bases between the two germline ends. Per the germline V gene, CDR1 is SEHNR and CDR2 is FQNEAQ (reference sequence). The CDR3 runs 15 residues. As DNA, the CDR3 is TGTGCCAGCAGCCCCTCGGGGTTTGGCAATCAGCCCCAGCATTTT. This codes for CASSPSGFGNQPQHF.

CDR3 sequence reads: CATSRDPGTVNTGELFF. Here the CDR3 DNA reads TGTGCCACCAGCAGAGACCCCGGGACTGTCAACACCGGGGAGCTGTTTTTT. J is TRBJ2-2 and V is TRBV15; D perhaps matches TRBD2 (6 bases). Germline V lookup: CDR1 LNHNV, CDR2 YYDKDF (reference sequence). V dropped 0 bases and J dropped 2 bases, with 13 bases sitting between them. The CDR3 runs 17 residues.

This clone came up once. The chain employs TRBV28 and TRBJ1-2; D not resolved. Germline values: CDR1 MDHEN, CDR2 SYDVKM. This CDR3 region has 13 residues. The V and J ends lost 7 bases and 4 bases respectively, with 13 bases between them. The CDR3 spells CASIRRGPYGYTF. The DNA of the CDR3 is TGTGCCAGCATAAGAAGAGGTCCCTATGGCTACACCTTC.

The rearrangement links TRBV7-2 to TRBJ1-6; tentatively, D is TRBD1 (6 bases). Per the germline V gene, CDR1 is SGHTA and CDR2 is FQGNSA. This CDR3 comprises 14 residues. V was trimmed by 5 bases and J by 4 bases, leaving 9 bases between them. CDR3 nucleotide sequence: TGTGCCAGCAGCGCCGGACAGTATAATTCACCCCTCCACTTT. Its protein is CASSAGQYNSPLHF.

The chain uses TRBV7-8 and TRBJ2-7; TRBD2 matches 9 bases. With 0 bases clipped from V and 6 bases from J, the junction kept 12 bases outside the gene matches. Germline V gene sequence: CDR1 SGHVS, CDR2 FQNEAQ. This CDR3 has 17 amino acids. The CDR3, as DNA: TGTGCCAGCAGCTTAGCGGAATGGGGTAGCGGGAGCGGCGAGCAGTACTTC. It yields the protein CASSLAEWGSGSGEQYF.

About this clone itself: In the same sample, other DNA sequences code for this CDR3. Here the CDR3 DNA reads TGTGCCAGCTCACCGGACAGCCAAGAGACCCAGTACTTC. This gives the protein CASSPDSQETQYF. V and J are TRBV18 and TRBJ2-5; TRBD1 is a possible D gene (6 bases). The CDR3 is 13 residues long. Trimming pared 3 bases from V and 1 base from J, leaving 6 bases between. Germline loops: CDR1 KGHSH, CDR2 LQKENI.

The rearrangement uses TRBV19 and TRBJ2-1; D may be TRBD2 (6 bases). V was cut by 7 bases and J by 8 bases, with 18 bases left in between. Germline values: CDR1 LNHDA, CDR2 SQIVND (reference sequence). The CDR3 sequence is 14 residues long. The CDR3 coding sequence is TGTGCCAGTACCAAACGCGGGGTTGGGGATGAGCAGTTCTTC. Translation: CASTKRGVGDEQFF.

V is TRBV28 and J is TRBJ1-3; D is uncertain. Trimming cost V 7 bases and J 1 base, with 17 bases left between them. The CDR3 is made up of 16 amino acids. Germline V CDR1 and CDR2: MDHEN, SYDVKM. CDR3 protein: CASTPLDGDSGNTIYF. Written as DNA, the CDR3 is TGTGCCAGCACCCCTTTAGATGGGGATTCTGGAAACACCATATATTTT.

V gene TRBV5-4 combines with J gene TRBJ1-4, with D possibly being TRBD1 (5 bases). This CDR3 contains 14 residues. Trimming removed 4 bases from V and 1 base from J, with 8 bases in between. Germline V gives CDR1 SGHNT, CDR2 YYREEE (reference sequence). CDR3 loop: CASSPDRTNEKLFF. CDR3 coding DNA: TGTGCCAGCAGCCCAGACAGAACTAATGAAAAACTGTTTTTT.

The chain combines TRBV11-2 with TRBJ1-2, with no clear D. The CDR3 sequence is 16 residues long. V was pared by 0 bases and J by 2 bases, with 13 bases between. The germline CDR1 and CDR2 sequences are SGHAT and FQNNGV. CDR3 residues: CASSLEGFVQNYGYTF. CDR3 bases: TGTGCCAGCAGCTTAGAGGGTTTTGTGCAGAACTATGGCTACACCTTC.

V and J are TRBV5-1 and TRBJ2-7; TRBD2 agrees at 11 bases. Germline V gene sequence: CDR1 SGHRS, CDR2 YFSETQ. With V trimmed by 0 bases and J by 7 bases, 6 bases remained unmatched. The CDR3 is 15 amino acids. The CDR3 region has the DNA TGCGCCAGCAGCTTGGCACTAGCGGGAGCGGGGGAGCAGTACTTC. Amino acids: CASSLALAGAGEQYF.

V usage is TRBV27 and J usage is TRBJ2-7; 11 nucleotides line up with TRBD2. This CDR3 comprises 14 residues. Trimming at V came to 5 bases and at J to 6 bases, leaving 6 bases not matched to a gene. Germline V gene lookup returns CDR1 MNHEY and CDR2 SMNVEV (reference sequence). The CDR3 region is CASSPSGRIAEQYF. The CDR3 DNA reads as TGTGCCAGCAGTCCTAGCGGGAGGATTGCCGAGCAGTACTTC.

The genes are TRBV18 and TRBJ2-5; tentative D call: TRBD1 (7 bases). The DNA end lines up better with TRBJ2-7; the J call may be wrong. CDR1 is KGHSH, CDR2 LQKENI, per germline. The CDR3 has 13 amino acids. The chain's CDR3 is CASSGGGDYEQYF. The CDR3 DNA reads TGTGCCAGCTCAGGAGGGGGCGACTACGAGCAGTACTTC.

A word on this clone: The germline gene is not matched at one end of the junction; a read error may be the cause. The rearrangement links TRBV15 to TRBJ2-7; 7 bases agree with TRBD2. CDR3 length: 13 residues. Germline V gene lookup returns CDR1 LNHNV and CDR2 YYDKDF (reference sequence). The CDR3 sequence: CATSRGRGGRSNF. CDR3 bases: TGTGCCACCAGCAGGGGGAGGGGAGGACGTAGTAACTTC.